Below are 18 T cell receptor beta chains sequenced from a single sample in a study of TIL therapy for anti-PD-1-resistant metastatic lung cancer. Regarding time point: pre-treatment sample, taken before nivolumab and TIL therapy. This was the immunoSEQ v3 assay. This table comes from immunoSEQ multiplex PCR, and its TCRdb copy is limited to in-frame clones, with some not included. Altogether 55,000 to 65,000 clones are present, about 69% being singletons, with the ten largest covering 6% to 8.5%. The material sequenced was blood, taken at baseline. All receptors come from a person aged 25 to 80 with non-small cell lung cancer.

This chain joins TRBV5-1 and TRBJ2-7, with TRBD2 as a possible D gene (6 bases). The CDR3 consists of 14 residues. Trimming took 6 bases from V and 4 from J, leaving 17 bases between them. Per the germline V gene, CDR1 is SGHRS and CDR2 is YFSETQ. For the CDR3, the DNA is TGCGCCAGCACCGAGCCGGGAGCGGGTTACGAGCAGTACTTC. It translates to CASTEPGAGYEQYF. Full variable domain (missing parts from reference TRBV5-1 and TRBJ2-7): KAGVTQTPRYLIKTRGQQVTLSCSPISGHRSVSWYQQTPGQGLQFLFEYFSETQRNKGNFPGRFSGRQFSNSRSEMNVSTLELGDSALYLCASTEPGAGYEQYFGPGTRLTVT.

The rearrangement links TRBV19 to TRBJ1-5; TRBD1 aligns across 7 bases. CDR1 is LNHDA, CDR2 SQIVND, per germline (reference sequence). The V gene end was trimmed by 4 bases and the J gene end by 6 bases; junction bases not matched to a gene: 12. This CDR3 is 16 amino acids long. The CDR3 bases are TGTGCCAGTAGTAGGGGAGAAAACAGGGGTGGTCAGCCCCAGCATTTT. It yields the protein CASSRGENRGGQPQHF.

V is TRBV7-9 and J is TRBJ2-7; no definite D call. Trimming pared 5 bases from V and 0 bases from J, leaving 20 bases between. Germline V gives CDR1 SEHNR, CDR2 FQNEAQ (reference sequence). The CDR3 consists of 17 residues. DNA of the CDR3: TGTGCCAGCAGCGTAACCCCAGCTGGTTTTAGCTCCTACGAGCAGTACTTC. It codes for CASSVTPAGFSSYEQYF.

The rearrangement joins TRBV6-5 to TRBJ2-7, with 8 bases aligning to TRBD1. The CDR3 spans 15 residues. The junction had 9 bases not matched to a gene; V was cut back by 5 bases and J by 3 bases. Germline V gives CDR1 MNHEY, CDR2 SVGAGI. This CDR3 reads CASSPLTGDDYEQYF. CDR3 coding DNA: TGTGCCAGCAGTCCACTGACAGGGGATGACTACGAGCAGTACTTC.

The V call is TRBV6-5, the J call TRBJ1-4; no reliable D call. The CDR3 sequence is 15 residues long. From germline, CDR1 is MNHEY and CDR2 SVGAGI. Trimming left V 2 bases short and J 6 bases short, with 13 bases between. The CDR3 DNA reads TGTGCCAGCAGTTACCTCAGCGGGGTAGATGAAAAACTGTTTTTT. Its protein product is CASSYLSGVDEKLFF.

The table lists this clone with a few counts. The CDR3 DNA reads as TGCGCCAGCAGCCGGGACAGCACTTTGGATGGCTACACCTTC. The encoded protein is CASSRDSTLDGYTF. This chain connects TRBV5-1 to TRBJ1-2, with 7 bases fitting TRBD1. This CDR3 contains 14 residues. The V and J ends lost 4 bases and 6 bases, in that order; junction bases with no gene match: 9. CDR1 is SGHRS and CDR2 is YFSETQ in the germline V gene.

The V call is TRBV11-2, the J call TRBJ1-3, with 11 bases that match TRBD1. The V and J ends lost 5 bases and 4 bases, in that order; junction bases with no gene match: 10. Germline CDR1 and CDR2: SGHAT and FQNNGV. This CDR3 is 17 amino acids long. This CDR3 is CASSRFGQGASGNTIYF. The CDR3 DNA is TGTGCCAGCAGCCGGTTCGGACAGGGGGCCTCCGGAAACACCATATATTTT.

With respect to this clone: One end of the junction does not line up with germline, which may come from a read error. V and J are TRBV2 and TRBJ1-2; no clear D. The length of the CDR3 is 12 residues. The germline CDR1 and CDR2 sequences are SNHLY and FYNNEI. CDR3 loop: CASSEVARRFTF. For the CDR3, the DNA is TGTGCCAGCAGCGAAGTAGCCAGGAGATTCACCTTC.

The chain joins TRBV5-1 to TRBJ2-5, with 8 bases identical to TRBD1. CDR3 length: 14 amino acids. Per germline, CDR1 SGHRS and CDR2 YFSETQ. Unmatched junction bases numbered 5, after V lost 4 bases and J lost 3 bases. The CDR3 sequence: CASSIQTGEETQYF. CDR3 DNA: TGCGCCAGCAGCATACAGACAGGGGAAGAGACCCAGTACTTC.

The rearrangement joins TRBV6-1 to TRBJ1-3; TRBD1 aligns across 9 bases. The junction had 8 bases not matched to a gene; V was cut back by 6 bases and J by 8 bases. The germline CDR1 and CDR2 sequences are MNHNS and SASEGT. The CDR3 spans 14 residues. CDR3: CASREQGARDTIYF. CDR3 nucleotide sequence: TGTGCCAGCAGGGAACAGGGGGCAAGGGACACCATATATTTT.

The V and J genes are TRBV23-1 and TRBJ2-7, with D uncertain. TRBV23-1 is noted as an ORF with a role that remains uncertain. The length of the CDR3 is 12 residues. V gave up 4 bases and J gave up 3 bases, with 7 bases separating them. CDR3 coding DNA: TGCGCCAGCAGTCGTTGTATCTACGAGCAGTACTTC. Translated: CASSRCIYEQYF.

The chain couples TRBV28 to TRBJ2-2; the D gene is possibly TRBD2 (7 bases). Germline V CDR1 and CDR2: MDHEN, SYDVKM. V was trimmed by 4 bases and J by 2 bases, leaving 20 bases between them. This CDR3 spans 18 amino acids. The DNA of the CDR3 is TGTGCCAGCAGTTCCCCGGGGGGCAGCAACACTAACACCGGGGAGCTGTTTTTT. Translated, it gives CASSSPGGSNTNTGELFF.

The chain carries TRBV29-1 and TRBJ2-3, with a weak D call TRBD2 (5 bases). Germline V gives CDR1 SQVTM, CDR2 ANQGSEA. The CDR3 sequence is 13 residues long. The V gene lost 2 bases and the J gene lost 3 bases, with 9 bases spanning the gap. The CDR3 nucleotides are TGCAGCGTTGAACGGGATGTTACAGATACGCAGTATTTT. Residues: CSVERDVTDTQYF.

The sample holds a few counts of this clone. The chain couples TRBV6-1 to TRBJ1-1; weak D call: TRBD1 (5 bases). This CDR3 is 13 amino acids long. Deletions cut 8 bases from V and 0 bases from J, with 10 bases between. Germline V gives CDR1 MNHNS, CDR2 SASEGT. The CDR3 DNA reads as TGTGCCAGCTCAGGGCAGATGAACACTGAAGCTTTCTTT. As protein: CASSGQMNTEAFF.

This clone was seen a single time. This chain uses TRBV15 with TRBJ1-5; 7 positions match TRBD1. This CDR3 spans 15 amino acids. Germline trimming cut 3 bases from V and 1 base from J; bases unmatched to any gene: 3. Germline V gene data show CDR1 as LNHNV and CDR2 as YYDKDF (reference sequence). This CDR3 is CATSREGQSNQPQHF. The CDR3 nucleotides read TGTGCCACCAGCAGGGAGGGACAGAGCAATCAGCCCCAGCATTTT.

The V call is TRBV19, the J call TRBJ1-1; D call uncertain. This CDR3 spans 13 amino acids. CDR1 is LNHDA, CDR2 SQIVND, per germline (reference sequence). V was shortened by 9 bases and J by 3 bases, with 14 bases between the two germline ends. The CDR3 reads CASRIGRDTEAFF. For the CDR3, the DNA is TGTGCCAGCCGGATAGGGAGGGACACTGAAGCTTTCTTT.

As concerns this clone: The sample carries other DNA sequences with the same CDR3. The chain is built from TRBV6-6 and TRBJ1-4; D is uncertain. Germline CDR1 reads MNHNY; CDR2 reads SVGAGI (reference sequence). Trimming stripped 2 bases from V and 0 bases from J, with 7 bases between. This CDR3 is built from 15 residues. CDR3 amino acids: CASSYGGATNEKLFF. The CDR3 DNA follows: TGTGCCAGCAGTTACGGTGGTGCAACTAATGAAAAACTGTTTTTT.

The J gene is TRBJ1-2, the V gene TRBV4-1, with D maybe TRBD1 (5 bases). The length of the CDR3 is 15 residues. Germline V gives CDR1 MGHRA, CDR2 YSYEKL. V was trimmed by 1 base and J by 8 bases, leaving 17 bases between them. As DNA, the CDR3 is TGCGCCAGCAGCCAAGCCGAGGCCGGGGACGGGGGCTACACCTTC. Its protein product is CASSQAEAGDGGYTF.